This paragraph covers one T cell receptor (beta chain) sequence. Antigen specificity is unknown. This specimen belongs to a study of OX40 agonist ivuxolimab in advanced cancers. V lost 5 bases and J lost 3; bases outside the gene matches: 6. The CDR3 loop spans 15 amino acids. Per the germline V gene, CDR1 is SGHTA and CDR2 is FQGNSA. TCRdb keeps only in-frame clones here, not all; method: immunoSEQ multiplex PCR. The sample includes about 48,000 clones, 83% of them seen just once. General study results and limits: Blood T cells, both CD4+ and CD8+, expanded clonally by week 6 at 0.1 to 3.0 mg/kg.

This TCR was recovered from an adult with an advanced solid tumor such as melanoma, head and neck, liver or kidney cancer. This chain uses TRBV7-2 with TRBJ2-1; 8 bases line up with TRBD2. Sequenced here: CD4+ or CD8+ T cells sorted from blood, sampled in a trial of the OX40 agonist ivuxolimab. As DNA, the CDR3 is TGTGCCAGCAGCGGGAGCGGGGGATACTACAATGAGCAGTTCTTC. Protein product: CASSGSGGYYNEQFF.